The 23 T cell receptor beta chains listed next were all sequenced from one sample in a study of CD8 T cells in ankylosing spondylitis. TCRdb fed the 5' RACE reads into MiXCR, producing one record per CDR3 protein. Altogether 100,000 to 150,000 distinct CDR3 sequences are present, about an eighth being singletons, with the ten largest covering approximately 4%. Material: blood, either unsorted or a sorted T cell fraction (not recorded which). The receptors were gathered from a female donor with ankylosing spondylitis or in good health (not recorded which).

In its sample, this clonotype was seen a few times. The rearrangement joins TRBV19 to TRBJ2-7, with D possibly matching TRBD2 (7 bases). V lost 6 bases, J lost 2 bases, and 23 bases lay in between. The CDR3 length is 17 residues. Per germline, CDR1 LNHDA and CDR2 SQIVND (reference sequence). In DNA, the CDR3 is TGTGCCAGTAGCACCACGGGGGAGGGGGATTGGGCCTACGAGCAGTACTTC. Protein product: CASSTTGEGDWAYEQYF.

This clonotype was detected ten times or more. The chain is built from TRBV28 and TRBJ1-1; possible D gene TRBD1, 5 bases. V was shortened by 3 bases and J by 6 bases, with 11 bases between the two germline ends. Germline V CDR1 and CDR2: MDHEN, SYDVKM. The CDR3 runs 13 residues. This CDR3 reads CASSFEGAPEAFF. In DNA form, the CDR3 reads TGTGCCAGCAGTTTTGAAGGGGCGCCTGAAGCTTTCTTT.

This clonotype was picked up many times. The chain links TRBV7-7 to TRBJ2-1, with 7 bases matching TRBD2. The germline V gene has CDR1 SSHAT and CDR2 FNYEAQ (reference sequence). Germline trimming cut 3 bases from V and 4 bases from J; bases unmatched to any gene: 6. This CDR3 region has 15 residues. CDR3: CASSFALAEYNEQFF. In DNA form, the CDR3 reads TGTGCCAGCAGCTTCGCTCTAGCGGAATACAATGAGCAGTTCTTC. Together with reference TRBV7-7 and TRBJ2-1, the CDR3 gives the full variable domain: GAGVSQSPRYKVTKRGQDVTLRCDPISSHATLYWYQQALGQGPEFLTYFNYEAQPDKSGLPSDRFSAERPEGSISTLTIQRTEQRDSAMYRCASSFALAEYNEQFFGPGTRLTVL.

This clonotype was counted at least ten times. V usage is TRBV20-1 and J usage is TRBJ1-5, with TRBD1 as a possible D gene (5 bases). This CDR3 spans 12 amino acids. Germline V gene sequence: CDR1 DFQATT, CDR2 SNEGSKA (reference sequence). In nucleotides, the CDR3 is TGCAGGACTGGGTACAGGAATCAGCCCCAGCATTTT. This gives the protein CRTGYRNQPQHF.

This clonotype has ten or more counts. The V gene is TRBV12-3 or TRBV12-4, the J gene TRBJ1-5, with D unclear. V was shortened by 7 bases and J by 5 bases, with 12 bases between the two germline ends. The CDR3 covers 13 residues. CDR3 nucleotides: TGTGCCAGCACCCTTAATGGGTATCAGCCCCAGCATTTT. Amino acids: CASTLNGYQPQHF.

Turning to this clonotype: It may be a read error: a sequence one base away is much more abundant. The rearrangement links TRBV12-3 or TRBV12-4 to TRBJ1-2; D not resolved. The CDR3 spans 15 residues. The CDR3 loop is CASSLALVWNYGDTF. The CDR3 DNA reads as TGTGCCAGCAGTTTAGCGCTCGTCTGGAACTATGGCGACACCTTC.

This clonotype has ten or more counts. The chain couples TRBV20-1 to TRBJ2-5; 8 nucleotides agree with TRBD1. Germline CDR1 reads DFQATT; CDR2 reads SNEGSKA (reference sequence). Trimming removed 0 bases from V and 5 bases from J; junction bases left unmatched: 8. This CDR3 spans 15 amino acids. The DNA of the CDR3 is TGCAGTGCTAGAGATTCTGGACAGGGCGGGGAGACCCAGTACTTC. Residues: CSARDSGQGGETQYF.

This chain uses TRBV12-3 or TRBV12-4 with TRBJ2-2; TRBD2 agrees at 12 bases. CDR3 length: 18 amino acids. CDR3 bases: TGTACCTGCACCTTTTCGGGACTAGCGGGTAGTAACACCGGGGAGCTGTTTTTT. It translates to CTCTFSGLAGSNTGELFF.

At least ten counts were recorded for this clonotype. The genes are TRBV7-4 and TRBJ2-2; 8 bases map to TRBD1. V gave up 5 bases and J gave up 0 bases; unmatched junction bases: 2. This CDR3 is 15 amino acids long. CDR1 SGHVT and CDR2 SQSDAQ come from the germline V gene. CDR3 bases: TGTGCCAGCAGCCCCAGGGGGCCGAACACCGGGGAGCTGTTTTTT. Translated, it gives CASSPRGPNTGELFF.

This clonotype turned up a few times. Its ends do not fully match the called genes, so a read error is possible. CDR3 DNA sequence: TGTGCCAGCAGTCTAGACGGGAACTATGGCGACACCTTC. Its translation: CASSLDGNYGDTF. This chain uses TRBV12-3 or TRBV12-4 with TRBJ1-2; D remains ambiguous. The CDR3 covers 13 residues.

The V and J genes are TRBV11-3 and TRBJ2-5; 8 bases align to TRBD1. Germline CDR1 SGHNT, CDR2 YENEEA. J lost 2 bases, V lost 5 bases, and 7 bases had no gene match. The CDR3 consists of 15 residues. The CDR3 loop is CASSLGTGKQETQYF. DNA for the CDR3: TGTGCCAGCAGCCTCGGGACAGGCAAACAAGAGACCCAGTACTTC.

This chain links TRBV5-1 with TRBJ2-5; 7 bases line up with TRBD1. The germline V gene has CDR1 SGHRS and CDR2 YFSETQ. The CDR3 sequence is 14 residues long. The junction had 6 bases not matched to a gene; V was cut back by 4 bases and J by 3 bases. As DNA, the CDR3 is TGCGCCAGCAGCCCCCGGGACAGAAAAGAGACCCAGTACTTC. It codes for CASSPRDRKETQYF. The full variable domain, its missing parts supplied by reference TRBV5-1 and TRBJ2-5, is KAGVTQTPRYLIKTRGQQVTLSCSPISGHRSVSWYQQTPGQGLQFLFEYFSETQRNKGNFPGRFSGRQFSNSRSEMNVSTLELGDSALYLCASSPRDRKETQYFGPGTRLLVL.

This clonotype was observed at least ten times. A junction end diverges from the germline sequence, so it may reflect a read error. V gene TRBV18 combines with J gene TRBJ1-2, with D possibly being TRBD1 (5 bases). Per the germline V gene, CDR1 is KGHSH and CDR2 is LQKENI. CDR3 length: 17 amino acids. The CDR3 nucleotides read TGTGCCAGCTCGCCACTGCCGTCAGGGACTAAGGTCTATGGCTACACCTTC. The encoded protein is CASSPLPSGTKVYGYTF.

This clonotype has a count of ten or more. V usage is TRBV7-9 and J usage is TRBJ2-3; 12 nucleotides match TRBD2. The CDR3 has 14 residues. Germline trimming cut 4 bases from V and 5 bases from J; bases unmatched to any gene: 1. Germline V CDR1 and CDR2: SEHNR, FQNEAQ (reference sequence). The CDR3 spells CASSSTSGGDTQYF. CDR3 coding DNA: TGTGCCAGCAGCTCGACTAGCGGGGGAGATACGCAGTATTTT.

The chain has TRBV7-9 and TRBJ1-1, with 7 bases matching TRBD1. Looked up from germline, CDR1 is SEHNR and CDR2 is FQNEAQ (reference sequence). CDR3 length equals 15 residues. Trimming removed 7 bases from V and 1 base from J; junction bases left unmatched: 9. The CDR3 DNA reads as TGTGCCAGCAATGGGGCAGGGGGGAAGAACACTGAAGCTTTCTTT. Protein sequence: CASNGAGGKNTEAFF.

The genes are TRBV19 and TRBJ1-3; D perhaps matches TRBD1 (6 bases). The CDR3 is 15 amino acids. Trimming removed 5 bases from V and 0 bases from J, with 11 bases in between. Germline values: CDR1 LNHDA, CDR2 SQIVND (reference sequence). The CDR3 is CASSLQGHSGNTIYF. CDR3 nucleotides: TGTGCCAGTAGTCTTCAGGGGCACTCTGGAAACACCATATATTTT.

This clonotype has ten or more counts. This rearrangement joins TRBV12-3 or TRBV12-4 to TRBJ1-5, with D perhaps matching TRBD1 (6 bases). V lost 4 bases and J lost 3, with 10 bases in between. This CDR3 is built from 14 residues. Written as DNA, the CDR3 is TGTGCCAGCAGTTCGGACAGTATCAATCAGCCCCAGCATTTT. Amino acid sequence: CASSSDSINQPQHF.

As DNA, the CDR3 is TGTGCCAGTAGTATGGGGCGCACTGGGGACGTCCTGACTTTC. It encodes CASSMGRTGDVLTF. J is TRBJ2-6 and V is TRBV19, with a weak D call TRBD1 (5 bases). Germline assignment: CDR1 LNHDA and CDR2 SQIVND (reference sequence). With 3 bases removed from V and 11 bases from J, the gap between germline ends came to 14 bases. The CDR3 has 14 amino acids.

The V and J genes are TRBV19 and TRBJ2-1; 10 nucleotides agree with TRBD2. CDR1 is LNHDA, CDR2 SQIVND, per germline (reference sequence). Unmatched junction bases numbered 4, after V lost 5 bases and J lost 3 bases. This CDR3 spans 15 amino acids. CDR3 protein: CASSSSGSIYNEQFF. CDR3 DNA: TGTGCCAGTAGTTCTAGCGGGAGTATCTACAATGAGCAGTTCTTC.

This clonotype has ten or more counts. This chain connects TRBV7-9 to TRBJ2-1; 7 bases line up with TRBD2. Germline V CDR1 and CDR2: SEHNR, FQNEAQ (reference sequence). The J segment lost 4 bases and the V segment lost 7 bases, leaving 7 bases of the junction unmatched. The CDR3 is made up of 14 amino acids. CDR3 DNA sequence: TGTGCCAGCACCACAGCGGGGAGATACAATGAGCAGTTCTTC. It specifies CASTTAGRYNEQFF.

This clonotype was picked up many times. This chain joins TRBV7-8 and TRBJ2-7, with a weak D call TRBD1 (5 bases). Trimming took off 1 base at V and 6 bases at J, with 13 bases between the two ends. This CDR3 region has 14 residues. Germline assignment: CDR1 SGHVS and CDR2 FQNEAQ. The CDR3 protein is CASSLDRPPGEQYF. In nucleotides, the CDR3 is TGTGCCAGCAGCTTAGACAGGCCTCCCGGCGAGCAGTACTTC. Combining the CDR3 with reference TRBV7-8 and TRBJ2-7 gives the whole variable domain GAGVSQSPRYKVAKRGQDVALRCDPISGHVSLFWYQQALGQGPEFLTYFQNEAQLDKSGLPSDRFFAERPEGSVSTLKIQRTQQEDSAVYLCASSLDRPPGEQYFGPGTRLTVT.

This clonotype was seen more than once but under ten times. J is TRBJ2-3 and V is TRBV18, with 7 bases aligning to TRBD2. The CDR3 sequence is 15 residues long. V lost 4 bases, J lost 1 base, and 5 bases stayed unmatched. Germline CDR1 KGHSH, CDR2 LQKENI. Written as DNA, the CDR3 is TGTGCCAGCTCACGCGTAGCGGGCGGCACAGATACGCAGTATTTT. As protein: CASSRVAGGTDTQYF.

This clonotype was recorded at least ten times. This chain uses TRBV5-6 with TRBJ2-1; 11 positions agree with TRBD1. The CDR3 loop spans 17 amino acids. V shed 1 base, J shed 8 bases, and the junction held 11 bases outside the gene matches. Germline-derived CDR1 and CDR2 are SGHDT and YYEEEE. The CDR3 coding sequence is TGTGCCAGCAGCTTGACCGGGACAGGGGGTTCGTACGATGAGCAGTTCTTC. Amino acids: CASSLTGTGGSYDEQFF.